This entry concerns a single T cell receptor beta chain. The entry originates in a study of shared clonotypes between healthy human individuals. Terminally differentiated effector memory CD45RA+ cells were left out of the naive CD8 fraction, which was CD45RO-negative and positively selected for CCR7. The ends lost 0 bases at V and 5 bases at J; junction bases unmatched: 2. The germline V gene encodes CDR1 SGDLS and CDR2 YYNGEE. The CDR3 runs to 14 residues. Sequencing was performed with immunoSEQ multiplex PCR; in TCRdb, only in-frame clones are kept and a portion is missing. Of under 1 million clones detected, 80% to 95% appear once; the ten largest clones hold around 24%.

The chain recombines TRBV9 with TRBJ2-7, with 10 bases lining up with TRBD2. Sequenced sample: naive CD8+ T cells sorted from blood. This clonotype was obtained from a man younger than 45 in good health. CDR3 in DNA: TGTGCCAGCAGCGTAGCCGGGACTAGCGACGAGCAGTACTTC. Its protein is CASSVAGTSDEQYF. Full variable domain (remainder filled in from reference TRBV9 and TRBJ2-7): DSGVTQTPKHLITATGQRVTLRCSPRSGDLSVYWYQQSLDQGLQFLIQYYNGEERAKGNILERFSAQQFPDLHSELNLSSLELGDSALYFCASSVAGTSDEQYFGPGTRLTVT.